A selection of T cell receptor beta chains follows, all from one sample in a study of T cell responses to AZD1222 COVID-19 vaccine. Using immunoSEQ multiplex PCR, the repertoire was profiled, and TCRdb retains in-frame clones only, with some absent. The table lists over 80,000 clones, approximately 90% of them singletons. The sample in question was peripheral blood, obtained 28 days after the second AZD1222 dose. These receptors were taken from an adult who received the AZD1222 COVID-19 vaccine. Each CDR3 is given with its conserved first and last residue. Each record gives: D gene, V gene, clone size, CDR3 length, J gene, CDR3 DNA, CDR3 protein. D genes are given only for firm matches. Some rows mark clone size as missing; the rest say once, few, many or name a class of expanded clone.

D: .; V: TRBV28; size: .; length: 14; J: TRBJ2-1; DNA: TGTGCCAGCGCTTCTCCCCCCCTACCGAATGAGCAGTTCTTC; CDR3: CASASPPLPNEQFF
D: .; V: TRBV28; size: .; length: 12; J: TRBJ1-1; DNA: TGTGCCAGCAGTTTATTGAAGAGTGAAGCTTTCTTT; CDR3: CASSLLKSEAFF
D: .; V: TRBV19; size: .; length: 16; J: TRBJ2-5; DNA: TGTGCCAGTAGTCCCCGGGCCAGGGTCCTCCAAGAGACCCAGTACTTC; CDR3: CASSPRARVLQETQYF
D: TRBD1; V: TRBV6-5; size: .; length: 14; J: TRBJ2-6; DNA: TGTGCCAGCAAACAGGGGGCTGGGGCCAACGTCCTGACTTTC; CDR3: CASKQGAGANVLTF
D: .; V: TRBV19; size: .; length: 14; J: TRBJ1-2; DNA: TGTGCCAGTAGAATGGGAGGAGGGGACTATGGCTACACCTTC; CDR3: CASRMGGGDYGYTF
D: .; V: TRBV10-3; size: .; length: 14; J: TRBJ2-7; DNA: TGTGCCATCAGTGAGCGGGGGAAAGGCTACGAGCAGTACTTC; CDR3: CAISERGKGYEQYF
D: .; V: TRBV19; size: .; length: 13; J: TRBJ1-3; DNA: TGTGCCAGTAGCCCCACTGGGGGAAACACCATATATTTT; CDR3: CASSPTGGNTIYF
D: .; V: TRBV27; size: .; length: 15; J: TRBJ1-5; DNA: TGTGCCAGCAGTTTATCGAGGGTTGGCAATCAGCCCCAGCATTTT; CDR3: CASSLSRVGNQPQHF
D: .; V: TRBV3-1/TRBV3-2; size: .; length: 14; J: TRBJ1-3; DNA: TGTGCCAGCAGCCGAGAGAGCTCTGGAAACACCATATATTTT; CDR3: CASSRESSGNTIYF
D: TRBD2; V: TRBV28; size: .; length: 13; J: TRBJ2-7; DNA: TGTGCCACAATACTAGCGGGATCGGGGGAGCAGTACTTC; CDR3: CATILAGSGEQYF
D: TRBD1; V: TRBV6-2/TRBV6-3; size: few; length: 18; J: TRBJ1-1; DNA: TGTGCCAGCAGTTCCGGACCGGGACAGGGGGTAAGGGACACTGAAGCTTTCTTT; CDR3: CASSSGPGQGVRDTEAFF
D: .; V: TRBV7-9; size: once; length: 17; J: TRBJ2-7; DNA: TGTGCCAGCAGCCTCCACCAGATCCCCGGGGTAACCCCCGAGCAGTACTTC; CDR3: CASSLHQIPGVTPEQYF
D: .; V: TRBV5-1; size: .; length: 14; J: TRBJ1-4; DNA: TGCGCCAGCAGGGAGACAGCAACTAATGAAAAACTGTTTTTT; CDR3: CASRETATNEKLFF
D: .; V: TRBV11-1; size: once; length: 15; J: TRBJ1-5; DNA: TGTGCCAGTTGGCGGTTACGGGACCTCAATCAGCCCCAGCATTTT; CDR3: CASWRLRDLNQPQHF
D: .; V: TRBV10-3; size: .; length: 15; J: TRBJ2-5; DNA: TGTGCCATCAGTGAGTCAGACGTGGGCGAAGAGACCCAGTACTTC; CDR3: CAISESDVGEETQYF
D: .; V: TRBV28; size: .; length: 15; J: TRBJ1-5; DNA: TGTGCCAGCAGTTTTCTCGGACGGCTCAATCAGCCCCAGCATTTT; CDR3: CASSFLGRLNQPQHF
D: .; V: TRBV5-5; size: .; length: 14; J: TRBJ2-1; DNA: TGTGCCAGCAGCTTGGAACTTAGGTCATTCGAGCAGTTCTTC; CDR3: CASSLELRSFEQFF
D: .; V: TRBV5-1; size: .; length: 15; J: TRBJ2-3; DNA: TGCGCCAGCAGCTTGGTTCCGGGTAGCACAGATACGCAGTATTTT; CDR3: CASSLVPGSTDTQYF
D: .; V: TRBV7-7; size: .; length: 13; J: TRBJ2-7; DNA: TGTGCTAGCAGCTTAGGGGCCTCCTACGAGCAGTACTTC; CDR3: CASSLGASYEQYF
D: .; V: TRBV3-1/TRBV3-2; size: .; length: 14; J: TRBJ1-2; DNA: TGTGCCAGCAGCCAAGATCAGCAGGTATGGAGCTACACCTTC; CDR3: CASSQDQQVWSYTF